This TCR beta chain came from a study of T cell changes during pregnancy in multiple sclerosis. The CDR3 has 15 residues. Germline trimming cut 0 bases from V and 1 base from J; bases unmatched to any gene: 3. The germline gives CDR1 SGDLS, CDR2 YYNGEE. The protocol was immunoSEQ multiplex PCR, while the TCRdb copy is restricted to in-frame clones and leaves out a portion. Seen here are roughly 48,000 clones, approximately 92% observed once, and the top ten hold roughly 0.91%. The sequences come from CD4+ T cells from peripheral blood mononuclear cells, collected in the second trimester of pregnancy. The V gene is TRBV9, the J gene TRBJ2-5; 7 bases line up with TRBD2. This clonotype was obtained from a female donor in good health, enrolled as a control in a pregnancy study. CDR3 in amino acids: CASSVASGLQETQYF. The CDR3 region has the DNA TGTGCCAGCAGCGTAGCTAGCGGACTCCAAGAGACCCAGTACTTC.